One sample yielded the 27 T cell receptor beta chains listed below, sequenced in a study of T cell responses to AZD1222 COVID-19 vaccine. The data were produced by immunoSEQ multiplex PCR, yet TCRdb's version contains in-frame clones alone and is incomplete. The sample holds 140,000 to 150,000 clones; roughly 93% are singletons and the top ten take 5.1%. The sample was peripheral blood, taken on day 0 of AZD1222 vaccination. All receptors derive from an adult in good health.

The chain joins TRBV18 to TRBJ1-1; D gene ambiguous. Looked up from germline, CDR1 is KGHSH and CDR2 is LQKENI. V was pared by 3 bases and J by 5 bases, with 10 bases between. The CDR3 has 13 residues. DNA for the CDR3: TGTGCCAGCTCACCGACTTTAGAGACTGAAGCTTTCTTT. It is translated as CASSPTLETEAFF.

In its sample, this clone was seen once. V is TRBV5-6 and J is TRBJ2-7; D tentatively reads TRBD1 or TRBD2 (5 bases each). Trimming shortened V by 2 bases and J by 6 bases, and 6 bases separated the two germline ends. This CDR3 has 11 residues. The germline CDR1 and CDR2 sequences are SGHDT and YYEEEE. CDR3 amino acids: CASSFGGEQYF. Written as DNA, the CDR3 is TGTGCCAGCAGCTTTGGGGGCGAGCAGTACTTC. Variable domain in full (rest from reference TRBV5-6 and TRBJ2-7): DAGVTQSPTHLIKTRGQQVTLRCSPKSGHDTVSWYQQALGQGPQFIFQYYEEEERQRGNFPDRFSGHQFPNYSSELNVNALLLGDSALYLCASSFGGEQYFGPGTRLTVT.

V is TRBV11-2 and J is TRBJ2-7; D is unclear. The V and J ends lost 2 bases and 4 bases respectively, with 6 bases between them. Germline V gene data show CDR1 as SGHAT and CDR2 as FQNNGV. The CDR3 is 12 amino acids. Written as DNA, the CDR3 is TGTGCCAGCAGCTTAAAGGCTTACGAGCAGTACTTC. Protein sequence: CASSLKAYEQYF.

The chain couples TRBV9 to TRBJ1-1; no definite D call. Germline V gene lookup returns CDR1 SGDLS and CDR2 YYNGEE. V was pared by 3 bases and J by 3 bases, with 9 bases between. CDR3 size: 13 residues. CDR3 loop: CASSGTAYTEAFF. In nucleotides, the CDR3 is TGTGCCAGCAGCGGTACAGCTTACACTGAAGCTTTCTTT.

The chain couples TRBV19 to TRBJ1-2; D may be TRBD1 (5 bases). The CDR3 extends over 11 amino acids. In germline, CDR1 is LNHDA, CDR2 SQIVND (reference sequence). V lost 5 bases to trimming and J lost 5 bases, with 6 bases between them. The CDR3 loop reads CASSGGYGYTF. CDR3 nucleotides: TGTGCCAGTAGTGGGGGATATGGCTACACCTTC.

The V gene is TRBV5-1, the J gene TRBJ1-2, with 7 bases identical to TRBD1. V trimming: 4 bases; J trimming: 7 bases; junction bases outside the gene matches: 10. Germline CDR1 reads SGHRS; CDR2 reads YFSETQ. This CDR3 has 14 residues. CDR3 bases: TGCGCCAGCAGCCATCGACAGGGTACGAGTGGCTACACCTTC. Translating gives CASSHRQGTSGYTF.

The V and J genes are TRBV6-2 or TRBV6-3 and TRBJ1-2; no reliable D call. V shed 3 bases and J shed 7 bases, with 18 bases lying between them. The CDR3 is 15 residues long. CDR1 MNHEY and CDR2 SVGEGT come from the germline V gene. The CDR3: CASSYFRLLDSGYTF. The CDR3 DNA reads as TGTGCCAGCAGTTATTTCAGACTATTGGATTCTGGCTACACCTTC.

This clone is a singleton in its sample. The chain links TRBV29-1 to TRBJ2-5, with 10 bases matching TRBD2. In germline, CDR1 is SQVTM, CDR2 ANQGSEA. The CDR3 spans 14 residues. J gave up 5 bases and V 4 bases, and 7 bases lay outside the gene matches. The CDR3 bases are TGCAGCGTTGTACTAGCGGGAAGGGGTGAGACCCAGTACTTC. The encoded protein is CSVVLAGRGETQYF.

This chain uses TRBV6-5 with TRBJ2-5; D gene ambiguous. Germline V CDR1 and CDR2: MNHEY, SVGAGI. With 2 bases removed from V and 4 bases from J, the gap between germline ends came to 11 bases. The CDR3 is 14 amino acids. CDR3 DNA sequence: TGTGCCAGCAGTTACGGTGGGCCCGCAGAGACCCAGTACTTC. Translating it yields CASSYGGPAETQYF.

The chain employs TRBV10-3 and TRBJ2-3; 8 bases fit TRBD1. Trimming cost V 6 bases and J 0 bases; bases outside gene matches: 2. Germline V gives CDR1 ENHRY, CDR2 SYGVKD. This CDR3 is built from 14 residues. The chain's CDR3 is CAISRDRSTDTQYF. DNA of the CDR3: TGTGCCATCAGCCGGGACAGGAGCACAGATACGCAGTATTTT.

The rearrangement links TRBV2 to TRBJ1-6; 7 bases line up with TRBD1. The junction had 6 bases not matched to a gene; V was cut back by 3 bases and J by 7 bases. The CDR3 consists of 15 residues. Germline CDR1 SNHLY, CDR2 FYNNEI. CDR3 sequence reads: CASSEEGAGNSPLHF. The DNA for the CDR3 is TGTGCCAGCAGTGAGGAGGGGGCAGGCAATTCACCCCTCCACTTT.

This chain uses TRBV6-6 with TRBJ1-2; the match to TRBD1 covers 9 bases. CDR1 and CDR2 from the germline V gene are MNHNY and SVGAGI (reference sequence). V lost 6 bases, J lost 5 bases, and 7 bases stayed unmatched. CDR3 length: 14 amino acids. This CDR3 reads CASRNGQGIYGYTF. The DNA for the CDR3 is TGTGCCAGCAGAAACGGACAGGGGATTTATGGCTACACCTTC.

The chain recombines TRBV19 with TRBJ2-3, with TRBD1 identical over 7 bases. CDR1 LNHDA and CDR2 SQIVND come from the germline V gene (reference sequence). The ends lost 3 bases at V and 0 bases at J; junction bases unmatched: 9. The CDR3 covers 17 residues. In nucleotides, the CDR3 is TGTGCCAGTAGTATTGGGACAGTCTCTCCTAGCACAGATACGCAGTATTTT. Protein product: CASSIGTVSPSTDTQYF.

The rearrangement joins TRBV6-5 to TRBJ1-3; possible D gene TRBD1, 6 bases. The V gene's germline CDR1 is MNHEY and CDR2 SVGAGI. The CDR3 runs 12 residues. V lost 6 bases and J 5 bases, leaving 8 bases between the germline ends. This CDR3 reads CASRGGRNTIYF. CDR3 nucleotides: TGTGCCAGCAGAGGGGGGAGAAACACCATATATTTT.

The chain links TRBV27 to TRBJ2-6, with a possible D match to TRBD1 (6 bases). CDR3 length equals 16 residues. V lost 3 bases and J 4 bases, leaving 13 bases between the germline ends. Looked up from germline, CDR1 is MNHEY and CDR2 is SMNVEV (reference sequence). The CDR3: CASSFAQGRGANVLTF. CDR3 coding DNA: TGTGCCAGCAGTTTTGCCCAGGGGCGAGGGGCCAACGTCCTGACTTTC.

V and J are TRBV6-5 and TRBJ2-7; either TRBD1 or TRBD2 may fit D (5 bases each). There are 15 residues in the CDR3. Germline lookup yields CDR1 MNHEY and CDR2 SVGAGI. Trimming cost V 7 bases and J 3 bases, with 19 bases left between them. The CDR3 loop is CASTRRGPLSYEQYF. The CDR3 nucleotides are TGTGCCAGCACCCGACGGGGCCCCCTGAGCTACGAGCAGTACTTC.

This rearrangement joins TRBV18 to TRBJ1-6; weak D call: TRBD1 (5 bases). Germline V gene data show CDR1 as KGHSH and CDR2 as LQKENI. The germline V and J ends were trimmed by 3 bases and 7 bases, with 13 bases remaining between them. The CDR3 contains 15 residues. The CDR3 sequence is CASSPNMGRNSPLHF. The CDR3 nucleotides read TGTGCCAGCTCACCTAATATGGGACGAAATTCACCCCTCCACTTT.

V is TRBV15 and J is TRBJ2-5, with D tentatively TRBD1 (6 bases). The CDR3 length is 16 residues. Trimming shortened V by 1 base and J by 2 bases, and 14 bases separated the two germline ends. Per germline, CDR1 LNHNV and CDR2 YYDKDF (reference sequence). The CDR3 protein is CATSRGQEAVQETQYF. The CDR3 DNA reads TGTGCCACCAGCAGAGGACAGGAAGCGGTACAAGAGACCCAGTACTTC.

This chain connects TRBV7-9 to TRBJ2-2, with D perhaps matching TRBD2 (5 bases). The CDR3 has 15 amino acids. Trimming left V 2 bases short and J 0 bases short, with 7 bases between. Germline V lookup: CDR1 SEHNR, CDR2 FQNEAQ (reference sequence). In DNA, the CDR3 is TGTGCCAGCAGCTTAACGGGAACGAACACCGGGGAGCTGTTTTTT. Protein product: CASSLTGTNTGELFF.

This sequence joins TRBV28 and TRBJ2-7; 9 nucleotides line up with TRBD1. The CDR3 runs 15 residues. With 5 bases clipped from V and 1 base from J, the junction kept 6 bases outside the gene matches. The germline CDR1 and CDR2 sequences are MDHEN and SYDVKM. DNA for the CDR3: TGTGCCAGCAGTGTCCCGGGACAGGGATCCTACGAGCAGTACTTC. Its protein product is CASSVPGQGSYEQYF.

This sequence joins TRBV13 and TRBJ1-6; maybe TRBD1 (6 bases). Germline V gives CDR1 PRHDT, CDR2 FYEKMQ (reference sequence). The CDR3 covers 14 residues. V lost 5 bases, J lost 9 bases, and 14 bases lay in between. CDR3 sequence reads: CASSPRDNISPLHF. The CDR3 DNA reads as TGTGCCAGCAGCCCCCGGGACAATATTTCACCCCTCCACTTT.

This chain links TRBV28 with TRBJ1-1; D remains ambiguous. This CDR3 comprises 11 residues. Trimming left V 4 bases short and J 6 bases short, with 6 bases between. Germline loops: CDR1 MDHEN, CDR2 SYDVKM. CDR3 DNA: TGTGCCAGCAGTTCCTCTCCTGAAGCTTTCTTT. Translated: CASSSSPEAFF.

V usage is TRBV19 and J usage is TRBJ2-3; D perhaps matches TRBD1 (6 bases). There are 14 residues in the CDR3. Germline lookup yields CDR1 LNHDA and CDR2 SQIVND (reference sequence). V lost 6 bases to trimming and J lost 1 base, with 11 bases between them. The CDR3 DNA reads TGTGCCAGTAGAACGCCAGGGGGCACAGATACGCAGTATTTT. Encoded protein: CASRTPGGTDTQYF.

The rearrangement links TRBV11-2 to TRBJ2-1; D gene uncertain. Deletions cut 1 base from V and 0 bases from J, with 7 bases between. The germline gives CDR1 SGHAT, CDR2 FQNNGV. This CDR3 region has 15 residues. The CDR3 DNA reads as TGTGCCAGCAGCTTAGGTAGAAGCTCCTACAATGAGCAGTTCTTC. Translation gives CASSLGRSSYNEQFF.

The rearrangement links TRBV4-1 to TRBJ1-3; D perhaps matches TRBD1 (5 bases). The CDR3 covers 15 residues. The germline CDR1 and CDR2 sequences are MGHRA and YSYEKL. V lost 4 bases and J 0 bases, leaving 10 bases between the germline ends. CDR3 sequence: CASSLNQGSGNTIYF. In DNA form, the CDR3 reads TGCGCCAGCAGCCTGAACCAGGGCTCTGGAAACACCATATATTTT.

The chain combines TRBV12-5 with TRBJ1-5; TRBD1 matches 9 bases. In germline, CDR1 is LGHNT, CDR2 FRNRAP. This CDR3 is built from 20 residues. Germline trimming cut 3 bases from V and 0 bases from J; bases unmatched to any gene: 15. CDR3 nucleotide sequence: TGTGCTAGTGGTTTAGTTTCGGGGACAGGGATTTTTAATAGCAATCAGCCCCAGCATTTT. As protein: CASGLVSGTGIFNSNQPQHF.

The CDR3 here is CASSLDATPNTEAFF. The CDR3 region has the DNA TGTGCCAGCAGCTTAGATGCCACGCCGAACACTGAAGCTTTCTTT. This sequence joins TRBV7-2 and TRBJ1-1; no clear D gene. Trimming stripped 1 base from V and 1 base from J, with 10 bases between. CDR1 and CDR2 from the germline V gene are SGHTA and FQGNSA. The CDR3 is 15 amino acids.